The source of this T cell receptor (beta chain) is a study of long-term antiretroviral therapy in people with HIV. Study-level results: Clones that expanded before ART (that is, prior to treatment) dominated the repertoire at all time points.

Worth noting for this clone: Its antigen is undetermined.

Germline values: CDR1 LNHDA, CDR2 SQIVND (reference sequence). The V end lost 5 bases, the J end lost 7 bases, and 8 bases lay between the germline ends. The CDR3 loop spans 11 amino acids. Specimens carried about 0.85-11 million cryopreserved PBMC before DNA extraction. This was the immunoSEQ v3.0 assay at survey level. The sequencing target was about 35,000-55,000 T-cell genomes per sample. Clones were read by immunoSEQ multiplex PCR, and TCRdb kept only the in-frame ones, dropping some. The sample shows about 33,000 clones, around 97% of them seen only once. This clonotype originated in a man aged 25 to 45 with HIV. The sample was unsorted PBMCs, taken 6.9 years after starting antiretroviral therapy. The V gene is TRBV19, the J gene TRBJ1-2; D gene unclear. The CDR3 nucleotides read TGTGCCAGTAGTTGGATCGGTGGCTACACCTTC. Amino acids: CASSWIGGYTF.